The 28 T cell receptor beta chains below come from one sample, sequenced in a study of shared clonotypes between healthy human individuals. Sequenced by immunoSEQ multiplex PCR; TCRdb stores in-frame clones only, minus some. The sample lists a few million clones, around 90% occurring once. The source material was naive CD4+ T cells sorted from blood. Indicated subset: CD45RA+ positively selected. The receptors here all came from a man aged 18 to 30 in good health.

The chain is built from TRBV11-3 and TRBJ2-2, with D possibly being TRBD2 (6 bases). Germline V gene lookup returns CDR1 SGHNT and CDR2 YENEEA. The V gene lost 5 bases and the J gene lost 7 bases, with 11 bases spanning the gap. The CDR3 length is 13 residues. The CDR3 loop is CASSQLGGGELFF. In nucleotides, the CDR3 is TGTGCCAGCAGCCAATTGGGGGGCGGGGAGCTGTTTTTT.

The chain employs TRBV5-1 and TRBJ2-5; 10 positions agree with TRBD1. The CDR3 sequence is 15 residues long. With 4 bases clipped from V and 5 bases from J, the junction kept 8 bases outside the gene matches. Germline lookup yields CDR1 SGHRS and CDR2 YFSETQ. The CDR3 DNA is TGCGCCAGCAGCCCCCGGACAGGGGGGTGGGAGACCCAGTACTTC. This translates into CASSPRTGGWETQYF.

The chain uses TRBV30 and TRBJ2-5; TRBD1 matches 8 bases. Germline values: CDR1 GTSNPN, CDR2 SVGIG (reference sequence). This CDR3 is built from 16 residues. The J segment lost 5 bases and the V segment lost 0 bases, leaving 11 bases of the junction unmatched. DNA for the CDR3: TGTGCCTGGAGTGTATCGAGAACAGGGGGTGGTGAGACCCAGTACTTC. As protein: CAWSVSRTGGGETQYF.

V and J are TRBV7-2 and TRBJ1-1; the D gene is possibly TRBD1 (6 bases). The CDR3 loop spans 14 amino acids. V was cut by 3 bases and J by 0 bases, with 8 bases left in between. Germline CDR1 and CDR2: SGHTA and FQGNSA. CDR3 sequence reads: CASSFGGMNTEAFF. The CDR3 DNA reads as TGTGCCAGCAGCTTCGGGGGCATGAACACTGAAGCTTTCTTT.

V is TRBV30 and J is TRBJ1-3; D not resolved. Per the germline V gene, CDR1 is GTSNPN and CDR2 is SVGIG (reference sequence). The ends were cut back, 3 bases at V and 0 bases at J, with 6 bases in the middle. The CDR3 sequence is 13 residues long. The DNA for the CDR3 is TGTGCCTGGAGGATTCTCTCTGGAAACACCATATATTTT. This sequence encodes CAWRILSGNTIYF. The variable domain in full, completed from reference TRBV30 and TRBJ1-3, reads SQTIHQWPATLVQPVGSPLSLECTVEGTSNPNLYWYRQAAGRGLQLLFYSVGIGQISSEVPQNLSASRPQDRQFILSSKKLLLSDSGFYLCAWRILSGNTIYFGEGSWLTVV.

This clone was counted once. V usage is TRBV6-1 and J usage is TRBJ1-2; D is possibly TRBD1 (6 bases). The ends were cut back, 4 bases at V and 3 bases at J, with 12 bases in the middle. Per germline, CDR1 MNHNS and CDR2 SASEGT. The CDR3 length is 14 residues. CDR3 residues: CASSGRGGHYGYTF. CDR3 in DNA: TGTGCCAGCAGTGGCCGTGGGGGGCACTATGGCTACACCTTC.

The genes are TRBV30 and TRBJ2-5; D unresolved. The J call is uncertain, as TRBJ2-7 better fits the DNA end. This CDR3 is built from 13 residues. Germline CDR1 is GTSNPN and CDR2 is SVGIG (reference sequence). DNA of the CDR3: TGTGCCTGGAGTGGAGGCAGCTTCTACGAGCAGTACTTC. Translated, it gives CAWSGGSFYEQYF.

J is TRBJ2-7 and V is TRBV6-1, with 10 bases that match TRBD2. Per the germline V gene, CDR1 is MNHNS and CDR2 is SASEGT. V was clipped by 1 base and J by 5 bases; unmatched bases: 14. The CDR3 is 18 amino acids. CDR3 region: CASSEDFASSGGINEQYF. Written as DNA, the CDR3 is TGTGCCAGCAGTGAAGATTTTGCGTCTAGCGGGGGTATAAACGAGCAGTACTTC.

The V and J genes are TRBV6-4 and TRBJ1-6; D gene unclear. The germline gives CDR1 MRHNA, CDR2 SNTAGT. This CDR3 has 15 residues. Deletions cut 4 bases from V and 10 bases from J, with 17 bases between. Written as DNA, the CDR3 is TGTGCCAGCAGTGCTACCCCAGGCGGCAGCTCACCCCTCCACTTT. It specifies CASSATPGGSSPLHF.

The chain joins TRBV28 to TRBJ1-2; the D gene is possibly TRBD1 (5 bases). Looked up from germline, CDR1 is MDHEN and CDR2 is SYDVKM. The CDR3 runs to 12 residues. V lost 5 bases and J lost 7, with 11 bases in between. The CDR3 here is CASSGAAVGYTF. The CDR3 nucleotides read TGTGCCAGCAGTGGGGCGGCCGTTGGCTACACCTTC.

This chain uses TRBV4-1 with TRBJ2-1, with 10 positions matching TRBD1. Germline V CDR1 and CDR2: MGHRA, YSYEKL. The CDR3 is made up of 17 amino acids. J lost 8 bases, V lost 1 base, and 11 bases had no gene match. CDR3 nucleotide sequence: TGCGCCAGCAGCCAAGTCCAGGGACAGGGGCTTAGCGATGAGCAGTTCTTC. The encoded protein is CASSQVQGQGLSDEQFF.

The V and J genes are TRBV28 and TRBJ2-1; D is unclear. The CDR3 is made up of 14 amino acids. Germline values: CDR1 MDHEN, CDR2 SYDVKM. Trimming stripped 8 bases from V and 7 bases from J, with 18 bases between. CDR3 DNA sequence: TGTGCCAGCTTTCCCACAACCCCAGGAAATGAGCAGTTCTTC. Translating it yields CASFPTTPGNEQFF.

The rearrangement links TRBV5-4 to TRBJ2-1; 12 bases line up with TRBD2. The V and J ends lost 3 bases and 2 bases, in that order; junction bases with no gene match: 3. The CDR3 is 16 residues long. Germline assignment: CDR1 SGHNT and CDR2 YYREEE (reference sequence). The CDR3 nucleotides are TGTGCCAGCAGCTCTCTAGCGGGAGGGACCTACAATGAGCAGTTCTTC. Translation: CASSSLAGGTYNEQFF. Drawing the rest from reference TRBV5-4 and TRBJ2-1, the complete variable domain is ETGVTQSPTHLIKTRGQQVTLRCSSQSGHNTVSWYQQALGQGPQFIFQYYREEENGRGNFPPRFSGLQFPNYSSELNVNALELDDSALYLCASSSLAGGTYNEQFFGPGTRLTVL.

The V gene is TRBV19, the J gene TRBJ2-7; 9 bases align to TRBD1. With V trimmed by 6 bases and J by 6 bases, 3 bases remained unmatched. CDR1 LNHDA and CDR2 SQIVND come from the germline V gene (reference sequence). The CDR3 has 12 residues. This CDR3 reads CASRGDRAEQYF. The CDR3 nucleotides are TGTGCCAGTAGAGGGGACAGGGCCGAGCAGTACTTC.

The CDR3, as DNA: TGTGCCAGCAGACCGGGACAGGCCTATGGCTACACCTTC. It encodes CASRPGQAYGYTF. V is TRBV28 and J is TRBJ1-2; 8 bases match TRBD1. This CDR3 has 13 amino acids. Germline trimming cut 6 bases from V and 4 bases from J; bases unmatched to any gene: 4. CDR1 and CDR2 from the germline V gene are MDHEN and SYDVKM.

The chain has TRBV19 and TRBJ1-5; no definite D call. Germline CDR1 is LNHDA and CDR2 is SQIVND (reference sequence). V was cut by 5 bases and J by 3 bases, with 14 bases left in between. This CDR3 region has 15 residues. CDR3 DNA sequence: TGTGCCAGTAGTCGAGCCGATGGATTCAATCAGCCCCAGCATTTT. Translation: CASSRADGFNQPQHF. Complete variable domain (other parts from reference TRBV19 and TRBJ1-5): DGGITQSPKYLFRKEGQNVTLSCEQNLNHDAMYWYRQDPGQGLRLIYYSQIVNDFQKGDIAEGYSVSREKKESFPLTVTSAQKNPTAFYLCASSRADGFNQPQHFGDGTRLSIL.

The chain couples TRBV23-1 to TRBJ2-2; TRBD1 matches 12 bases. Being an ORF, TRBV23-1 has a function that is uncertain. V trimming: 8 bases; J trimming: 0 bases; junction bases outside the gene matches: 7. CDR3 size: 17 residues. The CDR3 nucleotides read TGCGCCAGCGGGGGACAGGGGGCGCCTCCGAACACCGGGGAGCTGTTTTTT. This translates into CASGGQGAPPNTGELFF.

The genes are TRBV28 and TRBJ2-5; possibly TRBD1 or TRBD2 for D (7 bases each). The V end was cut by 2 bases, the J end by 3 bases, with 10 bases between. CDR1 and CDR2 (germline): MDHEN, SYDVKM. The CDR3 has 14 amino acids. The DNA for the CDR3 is TGTGCCAGCAGTTTAGCAGGGGGGGAAGAGACCCAGTACTTC. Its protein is CASSLAGGEETQYF.

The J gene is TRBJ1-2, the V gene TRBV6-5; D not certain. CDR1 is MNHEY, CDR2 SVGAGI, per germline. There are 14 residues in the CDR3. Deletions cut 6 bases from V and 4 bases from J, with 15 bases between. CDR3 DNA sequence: TGTGCCAGCAGCCGGGTCTCCCAAGGCTATGGCTACACCTTC. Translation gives CASSRVSQGYGYTF.

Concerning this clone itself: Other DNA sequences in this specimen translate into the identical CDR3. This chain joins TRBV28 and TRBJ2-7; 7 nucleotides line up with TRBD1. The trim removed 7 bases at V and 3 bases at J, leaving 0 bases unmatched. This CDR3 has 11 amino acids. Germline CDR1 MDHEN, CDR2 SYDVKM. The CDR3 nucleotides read TGTGCCAGCACAGGGGGCTACGAGCAGTACTTC. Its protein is CASTGGYEQYF. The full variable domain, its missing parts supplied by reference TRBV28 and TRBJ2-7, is DVKVTQSSRYLVKRTGEKVFLECVQDMDHENMFWYRQDPGLGLRLIYFSYDVKMKEKGDIPEGYSVSREKKERFSLILESASTNQTSMYLCASTGGYEQYFGPGTRLTVT.

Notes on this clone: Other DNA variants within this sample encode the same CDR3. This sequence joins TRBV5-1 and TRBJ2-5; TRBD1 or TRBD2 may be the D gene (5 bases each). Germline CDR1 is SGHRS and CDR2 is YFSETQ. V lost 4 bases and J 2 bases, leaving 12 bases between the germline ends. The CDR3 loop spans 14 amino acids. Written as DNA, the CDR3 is TGCGCCAGCAGCCTCCGGTGGGGGCAAGAGACCCAGTACTTC. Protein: CASSLRWGQETQYF.

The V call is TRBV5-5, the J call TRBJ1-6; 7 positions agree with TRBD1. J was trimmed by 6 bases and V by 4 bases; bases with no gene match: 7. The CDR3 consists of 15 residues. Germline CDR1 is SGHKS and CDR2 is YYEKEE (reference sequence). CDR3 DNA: TGTGCCAGCAGCCCGCCGGGACAGAGTAATTCACCCCTCCACTTT. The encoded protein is CASSPPGQSNSPLHF.

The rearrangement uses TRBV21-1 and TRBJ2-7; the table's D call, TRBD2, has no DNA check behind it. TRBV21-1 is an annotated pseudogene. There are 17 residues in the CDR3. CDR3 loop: CASSKEQTGLGSNEQYF. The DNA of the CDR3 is TGTGCCAGCAGCAAAGAGCAAACAGGACTAGGGTCGAACGAGCAGTACTTC.

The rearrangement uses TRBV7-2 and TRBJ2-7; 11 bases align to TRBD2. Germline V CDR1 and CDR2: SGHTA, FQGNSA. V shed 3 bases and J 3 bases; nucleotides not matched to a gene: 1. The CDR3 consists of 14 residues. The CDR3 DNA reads TGTGCCAGCAGCTTGACTAGCGGGATCTACGAGCAGTACTTC. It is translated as CASSLTSGIYEQYF. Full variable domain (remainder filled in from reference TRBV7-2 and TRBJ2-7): GAGVSQSPSNKVTEKGKDVELRCDPISGHTALYWYRQSLGQGLEFLIYFQGNSAPDKSGLPSDRFSAERTGGSVSTLTIQRTQQEDSAVYLCASSLTSGIYEQYFGPGTRLTVT.

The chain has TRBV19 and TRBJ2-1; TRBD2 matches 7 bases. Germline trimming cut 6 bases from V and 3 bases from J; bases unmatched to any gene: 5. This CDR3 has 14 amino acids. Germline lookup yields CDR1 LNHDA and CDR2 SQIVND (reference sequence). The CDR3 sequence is CASSTIAGYNEQFF. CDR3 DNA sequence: TGTGCCAGTAGCACAATAGCGGGCTACAATGAGCAGTTCTTC.

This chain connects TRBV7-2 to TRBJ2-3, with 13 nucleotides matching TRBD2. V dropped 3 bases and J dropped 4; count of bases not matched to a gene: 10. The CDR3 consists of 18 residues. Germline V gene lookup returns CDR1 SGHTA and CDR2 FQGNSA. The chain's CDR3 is CASSLVILAGGGPDTQYF. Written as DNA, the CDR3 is TGTGCCAGCAGCTTGGTGATACTAGCGGGAGGGGGGCCAGATACGCAGTATTTT.

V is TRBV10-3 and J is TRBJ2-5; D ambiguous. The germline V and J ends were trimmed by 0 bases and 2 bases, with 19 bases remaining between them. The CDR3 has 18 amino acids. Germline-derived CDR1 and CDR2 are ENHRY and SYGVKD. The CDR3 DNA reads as TGTGCCATCAGTGAGTCACCACTTGGGGTCTTGGCTCAAGAGACCCAGTACTTC. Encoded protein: CAISESPLGVLAQETQYF.

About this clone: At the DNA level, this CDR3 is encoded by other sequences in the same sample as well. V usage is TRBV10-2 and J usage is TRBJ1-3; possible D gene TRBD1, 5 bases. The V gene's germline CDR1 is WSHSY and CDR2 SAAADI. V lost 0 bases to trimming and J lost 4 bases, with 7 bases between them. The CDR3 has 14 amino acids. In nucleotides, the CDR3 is TGCGCCAGCAGTGAGTCGGGGGGAGGAAACACCATATATTTT. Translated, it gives CASSESGGGNTIYF.